These T cell receptor beta chains were read from a single sample in a study of monozygotic twins with inflammatory bowel disease. For each CDR3 protein, TCRdb gives one entry from its re-call of the 5' RACE reads, without DNA. The table gives nearly 450,000 distinct CDR3 sequences; the top ten clones make up about 2.4% of it. The source material was blood. The receptor set was obtained from a human donor with ulcerative colitis or Crohn's disease, or a healthy co-twin of an affected twin (not recorded which). The CDR3 runs from the conserved cysteine through the conserved F or W.

j_call v_call cdr3_aa
TRBJ2-1 TRBV27 CASSWVAGPRNEQFF
TRBJ2-1 TRBV20-1 CSAPDTYNEQFF
TRBJ2-3 TRBV4-1 CASSLELTYTDTQYF
TRBJ1-2 TRBV6-5 CASSSTRGRNRGYTF
TRBJ2-3 TRBV29-1 CSVESTAPDTQYF
TRBJ2-7 TRBV28 CATIDRNSYEQYF
TRBJ2-3 TRBV20-1 CSARDSASGSTDTQYF
TRBJ2-3 TRBV21-1 CASSKGGQTSTDTQYF
TRBJ2-1 TRBV20-1 CSAPLAGGRNEQFF
TRBJ2-3 TRBV9 CASSRSGAADTQYF
TRBJ2-3 TRBV7-2 CASRSGTYTLTDTQYF
TRBJ2-1 TRBV7-2 CASSLGGGALNEQFF
TRBJ2-1 TRBV15 CATSSRAGSYNEQFF
TRBJ1-1 TRBV29-1 CSVGGGTEAFF
TRBJ2-2 TRBV5-1 CASSHPGTGGITGELFF
TRBJ2-2 TRBV30 CAWSEGPGELFF
TRBJ2-2 TRBV5-1 CASSPTSGLINTGELFF
TRBJ1-1 TRBV27 CASSLGGAYEAFF
TRBJ1-5 TRBV20-1 CSARETGGTQPQHF
TRBJ1-4 TRBV5-1 CASSLAESFNEKLFF
TRBJ2-1 TRBV12-3/TRBV12-4 CASQLDPDYSYNEQFF
TRBJ2-7 TRBV29-1 CSVTPNSYEQYF
TRBJ2-7 TRBV20-1 CSARSSGRADEQYF
TRBJ2-1 TRBV12-3/TRBV12-4 CASSDPTSGGNEQFF
TRBJ2-2 TRBV7-2 CASSLEGITGELFF
TRBJ1-1 TRBV12-3/TRBV12-4 CASSPDRLMNTEAFF
TRBJ1-3 TRBV28 CASSSPRFSGNTIYF
TRBJ2-5 TRBV27 CASKLAGAETQYF
TRBJ2-1 TRBV6-1 CASRYGGNSYNEQFF
TRBJ2-7 TRBV27 CASSLIAGGSYEQYF
TRBJ1-4 TRBV5-4 CASSFWGDEKLFF
TRBJ1-2 TRBV2 CASSRDLGHYGYTF
TRBJ2-1 TRBV20-1 CSRVRTSGDGEQFF
TRBJ1-4 TRBV30 CAWSGPHATNEKLFF
TRBJ2-7 TRBV9 CASSAFQASTSYEQYF
TRBJ1-2 TRBV29-1 CSVDGAGKGLYGYTF
TRBJ2-7 TRBV29-1 CSVATNPYEQYF
TRBJ1-1 TRBV5-1 CASSLYEGTSIGTEAFF
TRBJ2-5 TRBV7-6 CASSAGLMETQYF